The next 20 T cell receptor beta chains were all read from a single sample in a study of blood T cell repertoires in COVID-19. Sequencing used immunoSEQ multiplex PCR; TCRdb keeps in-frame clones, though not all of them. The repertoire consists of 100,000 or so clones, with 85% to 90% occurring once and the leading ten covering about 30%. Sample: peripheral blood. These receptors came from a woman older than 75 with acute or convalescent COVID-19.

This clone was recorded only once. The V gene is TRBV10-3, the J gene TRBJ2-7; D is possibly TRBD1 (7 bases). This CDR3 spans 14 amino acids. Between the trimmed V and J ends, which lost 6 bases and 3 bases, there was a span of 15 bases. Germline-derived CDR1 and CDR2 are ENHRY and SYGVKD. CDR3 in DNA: TGTGCCATCAGAGGTGGAGGGGGCGGCTACGAGCAGTACTTC. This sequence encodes CAIRGGGGGYEQYF.

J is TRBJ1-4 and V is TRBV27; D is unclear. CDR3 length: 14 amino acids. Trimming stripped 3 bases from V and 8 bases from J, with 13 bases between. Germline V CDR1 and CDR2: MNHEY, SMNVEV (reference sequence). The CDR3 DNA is TGTGCCAGCAGTTTTAAAAGGCTCGGGGAAAAACTGTTTTTT. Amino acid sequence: CASSFKRLGEKLFF.

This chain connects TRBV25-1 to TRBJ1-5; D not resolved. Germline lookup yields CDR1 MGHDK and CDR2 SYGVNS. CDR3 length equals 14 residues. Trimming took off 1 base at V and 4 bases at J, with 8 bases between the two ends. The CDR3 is CASSEFYFNQPQHF. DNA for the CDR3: TGTGCCAGCAGTGAATTCTATTTTAATCAGCCCCAGCATTTT.

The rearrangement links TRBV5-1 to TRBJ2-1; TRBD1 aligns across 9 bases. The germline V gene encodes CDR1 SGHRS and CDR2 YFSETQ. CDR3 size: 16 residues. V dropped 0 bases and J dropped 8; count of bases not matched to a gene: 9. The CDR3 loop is CASSLGAGTGYHEQFF. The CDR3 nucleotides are TGCGCCAGCAGCTTGGGAGCAGGGACAGGGTATCATGAGCAGTTCTTC.

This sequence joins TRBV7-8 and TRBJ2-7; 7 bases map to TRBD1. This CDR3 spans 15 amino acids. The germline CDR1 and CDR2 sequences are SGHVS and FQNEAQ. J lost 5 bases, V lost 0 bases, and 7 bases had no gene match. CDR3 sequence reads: CASSLATGAAHEQYF. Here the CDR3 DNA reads TGTGCCAGCAGCTTAGCCACAGGGGCCGCCCACGAGCAGTACTTC.

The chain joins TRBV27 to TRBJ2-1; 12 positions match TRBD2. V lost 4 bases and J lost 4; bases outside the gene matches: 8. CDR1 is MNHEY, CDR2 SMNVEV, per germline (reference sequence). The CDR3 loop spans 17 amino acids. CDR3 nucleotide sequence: TGTGCCAGCAGTTCTCCGACTCTAGCGGGGGGGTACAATGAGCAGTTCTTC. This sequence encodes CASSSPTLAGGYNEQFF.

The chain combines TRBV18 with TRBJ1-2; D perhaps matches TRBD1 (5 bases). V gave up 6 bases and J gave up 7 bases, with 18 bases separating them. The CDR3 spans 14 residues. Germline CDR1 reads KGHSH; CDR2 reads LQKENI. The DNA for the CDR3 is TGTGCCAGCTCCCCCACGATGGGGCAGGGTGGCTACACCTTC. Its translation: CASSPTMGQGGYTF.

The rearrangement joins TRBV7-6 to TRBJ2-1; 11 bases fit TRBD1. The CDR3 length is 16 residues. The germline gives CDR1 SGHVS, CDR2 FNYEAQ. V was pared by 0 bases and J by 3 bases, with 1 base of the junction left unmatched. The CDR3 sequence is CASSLAGTGGYNEQFF. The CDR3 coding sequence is TGTGCCAGCAGCTTAGCGGGGACAGGGGGCTACAATGAGCAGTTCTTC.

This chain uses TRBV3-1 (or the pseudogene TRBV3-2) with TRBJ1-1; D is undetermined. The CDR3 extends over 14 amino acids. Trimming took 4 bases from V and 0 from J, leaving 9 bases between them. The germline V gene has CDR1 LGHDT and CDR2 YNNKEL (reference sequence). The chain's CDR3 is CASSPYGVNTEAFF. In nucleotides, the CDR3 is TGTGCCAGCAGCCCATACGGGGTGAACACTGAAGCTTTCTTT.

The CDR3 region is CASSTTLRPNEKLFF. The CDR3 DNA sequence: TGTGCCAGCAGTACGACTCTGAGACCAAATGAAAAACTGTTTTTT. The rearrangement joins TRBV6-5 to TRBJ1-4; no clear D. Trimming stripped 5 bases from V and 5 bases from J, with 15 bases between. The CDR3 length is 15 residues. Per germline, CDR1 MNHEY and CDR2 SVGAGI.

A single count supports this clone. In DNA, the CDR3 is TGCGCCAGCAGCTCGGAACCGGGGAGTCAGCCCCAGCATTTT. Amino acid sequence: CASSSEPGSQPQHF. The V and J genes are TRBV5-1 and TRBJ1-5; D is unclear. Looked up from germline, CDR1 is SGHRS and CDR2 is YFSETQ. The CDR3 contains 14 residues. Trimming took off 3 bases at V and 6 bases at J, with 13 bases between the two ends.

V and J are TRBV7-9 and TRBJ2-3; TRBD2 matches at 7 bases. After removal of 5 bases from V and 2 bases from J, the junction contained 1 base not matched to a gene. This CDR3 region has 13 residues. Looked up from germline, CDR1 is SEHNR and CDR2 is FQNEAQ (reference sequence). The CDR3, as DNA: TGTGCCAGCAGCCGACTAGCCACAGATACGCAGTATTTT. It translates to CASSRLATDTQYF. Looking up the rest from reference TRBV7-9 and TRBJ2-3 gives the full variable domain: DTGVSQNPRHKITKRGQNVTFRCDPISEHNRLYWYRQTLGQGPEFLTYFQNEAQLEKSRLLSDRFSAERPKGSFSTLEIQRTEQGDSAMYLCASSRLATDTQYFGPGTRLTVL.

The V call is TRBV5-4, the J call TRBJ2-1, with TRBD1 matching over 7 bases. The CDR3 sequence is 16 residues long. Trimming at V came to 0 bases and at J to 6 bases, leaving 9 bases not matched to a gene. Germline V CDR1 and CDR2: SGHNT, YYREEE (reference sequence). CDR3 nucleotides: TGTGCCAGCAGCTTGGCTGTGACAGGGATTTTCAATGAGCAGTTCTTC. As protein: CASSLAVTGIFNEQFF.

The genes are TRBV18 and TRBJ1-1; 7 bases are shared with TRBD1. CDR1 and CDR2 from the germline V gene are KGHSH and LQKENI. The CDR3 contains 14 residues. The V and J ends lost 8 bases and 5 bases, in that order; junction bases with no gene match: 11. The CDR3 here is CASKGALQGTEAFF. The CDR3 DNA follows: TGTGCCAGCAAGGGGGCGCTACAGGGGACTGAAGCTTTCTTT.

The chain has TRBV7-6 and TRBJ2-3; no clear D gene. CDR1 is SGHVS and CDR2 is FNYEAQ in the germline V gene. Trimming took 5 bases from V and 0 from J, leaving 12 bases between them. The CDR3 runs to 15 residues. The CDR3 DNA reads TGTGCCAGCAGCCTGAGCACCCCGAGCACAGATACGCAGTATTTT. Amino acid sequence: CASSLSTPSTDTQYF.

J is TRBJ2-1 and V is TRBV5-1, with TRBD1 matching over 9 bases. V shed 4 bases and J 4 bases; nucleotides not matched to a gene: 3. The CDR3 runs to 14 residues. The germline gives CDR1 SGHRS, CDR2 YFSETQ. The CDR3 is CASSDGTGYNEQFF. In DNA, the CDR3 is TGCGCCAGCAGCGACGGGACAGGGTACAATGAGCAGTTCTTC.

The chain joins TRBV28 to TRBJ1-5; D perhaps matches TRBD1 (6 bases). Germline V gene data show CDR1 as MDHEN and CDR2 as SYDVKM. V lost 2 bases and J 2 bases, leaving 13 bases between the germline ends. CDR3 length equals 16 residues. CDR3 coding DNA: TGTGCCAGCAGTTTACCCCGGGGGGCAGGCAATCAGCCCCAGCATTTT. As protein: CASSLPRGAGNQPQHF.

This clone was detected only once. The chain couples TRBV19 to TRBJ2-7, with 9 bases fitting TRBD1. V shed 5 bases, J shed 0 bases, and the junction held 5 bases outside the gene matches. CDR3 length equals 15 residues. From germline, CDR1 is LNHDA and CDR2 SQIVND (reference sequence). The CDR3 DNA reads TGTGCCAGTAGTCCCGGGACAGGGAGCTCCTACGAGCAGTACTTC. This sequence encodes CASSPGTGSSYEQYF.

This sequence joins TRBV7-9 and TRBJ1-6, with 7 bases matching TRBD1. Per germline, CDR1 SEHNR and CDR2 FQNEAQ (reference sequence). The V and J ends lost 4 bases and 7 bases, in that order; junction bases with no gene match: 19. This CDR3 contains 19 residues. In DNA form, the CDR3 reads TGTGCCAGCAGCTCAGATAGTTCAACGAAGACAGGGCGGAATTCACCCCTCCACTTT. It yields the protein CASSSDSSTKTGRNSPLHF.

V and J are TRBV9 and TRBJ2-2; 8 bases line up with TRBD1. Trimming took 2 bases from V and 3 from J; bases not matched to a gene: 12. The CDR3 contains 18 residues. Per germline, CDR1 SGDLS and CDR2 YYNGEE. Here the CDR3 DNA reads TGTGCCAGCAGCGTTTTAAGTTGGACAGGGTTGGACACCGGGGAGCTGTTTTTT. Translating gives CASSVLSWTGLDTGELFF. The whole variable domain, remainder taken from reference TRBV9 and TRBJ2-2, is DSGVTQTPKHLITATGQRVTLRCSPRSGDLSVYWYQQSLDQGLQFLIQYYNGEERAKGNILERFSAQQFPDLHSELNLSSLELGDSALYFCASSVLSWTGLDTGELFFGEGSRLTVL.